This T cell receptor (beta chain) comes out of a study of blood T cell repertoires in COVID-19. The method was immunoSEQ multiplex PCR; TCRdb's version includes in-frame clones alone and lacks a portion of them. The sample lists roughly 430,000 clones, roughly 88% occurring once. The source material was PBMCs or T cells enriched from blood (not recorded which). This clonotype was sampled from a young woman who had been exposed to COVID-19.

In DNA form, the CDR3 reads TGTGCTAGTGGCCGGGACAGGGATAATCAGCCCCAGCATTTT. Amino acid sequence: CASGRDRDNQPQHF. The chain recombines TRBV12-5 with TRBJ1-5; 9 nucleotides line up with TRBD1. The J segment lost 4 bases and the V segment lost 6 bases, leaving 4 bases of the junction unmatched. The CDR3 runs 14 residues. Germline assignment: CDR1 LGHNT and CDR2 FRNRAP.